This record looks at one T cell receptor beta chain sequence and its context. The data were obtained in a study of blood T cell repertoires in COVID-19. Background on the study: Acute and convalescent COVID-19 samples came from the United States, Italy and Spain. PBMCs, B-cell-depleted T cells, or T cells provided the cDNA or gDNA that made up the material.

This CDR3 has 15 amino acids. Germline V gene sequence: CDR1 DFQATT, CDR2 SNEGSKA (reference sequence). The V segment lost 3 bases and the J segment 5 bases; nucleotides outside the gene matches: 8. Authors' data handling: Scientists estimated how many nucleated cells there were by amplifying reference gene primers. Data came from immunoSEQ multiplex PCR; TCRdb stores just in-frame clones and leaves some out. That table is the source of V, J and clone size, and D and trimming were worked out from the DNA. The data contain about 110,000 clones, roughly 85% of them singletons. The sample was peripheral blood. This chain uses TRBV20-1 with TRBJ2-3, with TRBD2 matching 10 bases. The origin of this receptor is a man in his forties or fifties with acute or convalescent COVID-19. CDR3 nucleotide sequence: TGCAGTGCTAGTTTCCTAGCGGGGGCAGAAGATACGCAGTATTTT. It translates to CSASFLAGAEDTQYF.